Listed below are T cell receptor beta chains from one sample, sequenced in a study of long-term antiretroviral therapy in people with HIV. Sequenced by immunoSEQ multiplex PCR; TCRdb stores in-frame clones only, minus some. This sample yields about 27,000 clones, of which roughly 93% are seen a single time; 9% to 10% belongs to the top ten. The sequencing used unsorted PBMCs, collected 7.6 years after starting antiretroviral therapy. The receptor set was obtained from a middle-aged woman with HIV. The CDR3 runs from the conserved cysteine through the conserved F or W. Each record gives: D gene, V gene, clone size, J gene, CDR3 length, CDR3 DNA, CDR3 protein. The D gene is left open where the match is weak. Some rows mark clone size as missing; the rest say once, few, many or name a class of expanded clone.

D gene: NA
V gene: TRBV19
clone size: once
J gene: TRBJ1-5
CDR3 length: 17
CDR3 DNA: TGTCACTTGCCGTCCGGGGGGGCGGGAGATAGCAATCAGCCCCAGCATTTT
CDR3 protein: CHLPSGGAGDSNQPQHF

D gene: NA
V gene: TRBV11-2
clone size: NA
J gene: TRBJ1-1
CDR3 length: 14
CDR3 DNA: TGTGCCAGCAGCCCGTATATCCAGGGCACTGAAGCTTTCTTT
CDR3 protein: CASSPYIQGTEAFF

D gene: TRBD1
V gene: TRBV7-2
clone size: NA
J gene: TRBJ1-1
CDR3 length: 13
CDR3 DNA: TGTGCCAGCAGTTACAGGGGATGGGGAGAAGCTTTCTTT
CDR3 protein: CASSYRGWGEAFF

D gene: TRBD2
V gene: TRBV2
clone size: medium-sized
J gene: TRBJ2-1
CDR3 length: 14
CDR3 DNA: TGTGCCAGCAGTTTAGCGGGGGCCATCAATGAGCAGTTCTTC
CDR3 protein: CASSLAGAINEQFF

D gene: NA
V gene: TRBV9
clone size: NA
J gene: TRBJ1-1
CDR3 length: 16
CDR3 DNA: TGTGCCAGCAGCGTAGCTACCGGGGTTATGAACACTGAAGCTTTCTTT
CDR3 protein: CASSVATGVMNTEAFF

D gene: NA
V gene: TRBV19
clone size: NA
J gene: TRBJ1-3
CDR3 length: 17
CDR3 DNA: TGTGCCAGTAGTACCCGGGACGGGAGACGCTCTGGAAACACCATATATTTT
CDR3 protein: CASSTRDGRRSGNTIYF

D gene: TRBD1
V gene: TRBV19
clone size: NA
J gene: TRBJ2-3
CDR3 length: 14
CDR3 DNA: TGTGCCACGGACAGGGGAACTAGCACAGATACGCAGTATTTT
CDR3 protein: CATDRGTSTDTQYF

D gene: TRBD1
V gene: TRBV7-3
clone size: NA
J gene: TRBJ1-4
CDR3 length: 14
CDR3 DNA: TGTGCCAGCAGCCAATCGACAGGGACCGAAAAACTGTTTTTT
CDR3 protein: CASSQSTGTEKLFF

D gene: NA
V gene: TRBV5-1
clone size: NA
J gene: TRBJ2-3
CDR3 length: 14
CDR3 DNA: TGCGCCAGCAGCTGGACGGAAAGCACAGATACGCAGTATTTT
CDR3 protein: CASSWTESTDTQYF

D gene: TRBD1
V gene: TRBV27
clone size: NA
J gene: TRBJ2-7
CDR3 length: 14
CDR3 DNA: TGTGCCAGCAGTCCCGACAGGGGTCCCTACGAGCAGTACTTC
CDR3 protein: CASSPDRGPYEQYF

D gene: TRBD1
V gene: TRBV7-2
clone size: NA
J gene: TRBJ2-3
CDR3 length: 11
CDR3 DNA: TGTGCCAGCAGCCTGGGACAGCTGCAGTATTTT
CDR3 protein: CASSLGQLQYF

D gene: NA
V gene: TRBV19
clone size: NA
J gene: TRBJ1-4
CDR3 length: 16
CDR3 DNA: TGTGCCAGTAGTAGGAGGACGGCTGCAACTAATGAAAAACTGTTTTTT
CDR3 protein: CASSRRTAATNEKLFF

D gene: NA
V gene: TRBV4-3
clone size: NA
J gene: TRBJ1-2
CDR3 length: 13
CDR3 DNA: TGCGCCAGCAGCCAAGATGCTAGCTATGGCTACACCTTC
CDR3 protein: CASSQDASYGYTF

D gene: NA
V gene: TRBV19
clone size: once
J gene: TRBJ2-7
CDR3 length: 14
CDR3 DNA: TGTGCCAGTAGGGACGGACAGACGTCAAACGAGCAGTACTTC
CDR3 protein: CASRDGQTSNEQYF

D gene: TRBD2
V gene: TRBV7-8
clone size: NA
J gene: TRBJ2-2
CDR3 length: 16
CDR3 DNA: TGTGCCAGCAGGCCCGGGACTAGCTCCTACACCGGGGAGCTGTTTTTT
CDR3 protein: CASRPGTSSYTGELFF

D gene: TRBD2
V gene: TRBV12-5
clone size: NA
J gene: TRBJ2-1
CDR3 length: 18
CDR3 DNA: TGTGCTAGTGGCCCAGCGGGGGGTAGCGGGAGCTCCTACAATGAGCAGTTCTTC
CDR3 protein: CASGPAGGSGSSYNEQFF

D gene: TRBD1
V gene: TRBV4-3
clone size: few
J gene: TRBJ1-2
CDR3 length: 15
CDR3 DNA: TGCGCCAGCAGCCAAGAAAGACAGGGGGCGCGAGGCTACACCTTC
CDR3 protein: CASSQERQGARGYTF

D gene: NA
V gene: TRBV7-2
clone size: NA
J gene: TRBJ1-1
CDR3 length: 16
CDR3 DNA: TGTGCCAGCAGCTTAGAGGGCGGCAGCTTGAACACTGAAGCTTTCTTT
CDR3 protein: CASSLEGGSLNTEAFF

D gene: NA
V gene: TRBV7-2
clone size: few
J gene: TRBJ1-2
CDR3 length: 18
CDR3 DNA: TGTGCCAGCAGCTCCCCTGCCGGACAGCTTACAGCTAACTATGGCTACACCTTC
CDR3 protein: CASSSPAGQLTANYGYTF

D gene: NA
V gene: TRBV7-2
clone size: NA
J gene: TRBJ1-5
CDR3 length: 13
CDR3 DNA: TGTGCCAGCAGCTTTCGTAGCAATCAGCCCCAGCATTTT
CDR3 protein: CASSFRSNQPQHF

D gene: NA
V gene: TRBV6-5
clone size: large
J gene: TRBJ1-4
CDR3 length: 13
CDR3 DNA: TGTGCCAGCAGTACTGGTAATCGAGAAAAACTGTTTTTT
CDR3 protein: CASSTGNREKLFF

D gene: NA
V gene: TRBV6-1
clone size: NA
J gene: TRBJ1-1
CDR3 length: 14
CDR3 DNA: TGTGCCAGCAGTGAAGTGGCAGTGAACACTGAAGCTTTCTTT
CDR3 protein: CASSEVAVNTEAFF

D gene: NA
V gene: TRBV7-2
clone size: NA
J gene: TRBJ1-1
CDR3 length: 15
CDR3 DNA: TGTGCCAGCAGCTTAGAAGTTTCGGGGGGCACTGAAGCTTTCTTT
CDR3 protein: CASSLEVSGGTEAFF

D gene: NA
V gene: TRBV5-1
clone size: NA
J gene: TRBJ2-3
CDR3 length: 16
CDR3 DNA: TGCGCCAGCAGCTTCGACAGAGGACTTAGCACAGATACGCAGTATTTT
CDR3 protein: CASSFDRGLSTDTQYF

D gene: TRBD1
V gene: TRBV19
clone size: NA
J gene: TRBJ1-5
CDR3 length: 16
CDR3 DNA: TGTGCCAGTAGTTTAGAGGGCGACAGGGGACCCCAGCCCCAGCATTTT
CDR3 protein: CASSLEGDRGPQPQHF

D gene: NA
V gene: TRBV9
clone size: NA
J gene: TRBJ2-7
CDR3 length: 16
CDR3 DNA: TGTGCCAGCAGCGTAGGCCCAGGCCGTCTCTCCTACGAGCAGTACTTC
CDR3 protein: CASSVGPGRLSYEQYF

D gene: NA
V gene: TRBV7-9
clone size: NA
J gene: TRBJ2-1
CDR3 length: 15
CDR3 DNA: TGTGCCAGCAGCGCGTCGGAGAGCTCCTACAATGAGCAGTTCTTC
CDR3 protein: CASSASESSYNEQFF

D gene: TRBD1
V gene: TRBV11-3
clone size: NA
J gene: TRBJ1-6
CDR3 length: 14
CDR3 DNA: TGTGCCAGCAGCCTCAGGGGGCAGGAGACACCCCTCCACTTT
CDR3 protein: CASSLRGQETPLHF

D gene: TRBD2
V gene: TRBV18
clone size: NA
J gene: TRBJ2-3
CDR3 length: 16
CDR3 DNA: TGTGCCAGCTCACCATCCGCTAGCGGGGGCACAGATACGCAGTATTTT
CDR3 protein: CASSPSASGGTDTQYF

D gene: TRBD1
V gene: TRBV19
clone size: NA
J gene: TRBJ1-4
CDR3 length: 13
CDR3 DNA: TGTGCCAGCTCGGACAGGGGTCTGAATTTACTGTTTTTT
CDR3 protein: CASSDRGLNLLFF

D gene: TRBD1
V gene: TRBV5-4
clone size: NA
J gene: TRBJ1-2
CDR3 length: 17
CDR3 DNA: TGTGCCAGCAGCTTGATGACAGGGGGCTATGCGGACTATGGCTACACCTTC
CDR3 protein: CASSLMTGGYADYGYTF

D gene: TRBD1
V gene: TRBV6-1
clone size: NA
J gene: TRBJ2-4
CDR3 length: 10
CDR3 DNA: TGTGCCAGCAGGGGACAGGGGGAGTACTTC
CDR3 protein: CASRGQGEYF

D gene: TRBD2
V gene: TRBV9
clone size: NA
J gene: TRBJ2-1
CDR3 length: 15
CDR3 DNA: TGTGCCAGCAGCGAGAATAGCGGGGGGTTTAATGAGCAGTTCTTC
CDR3 protein: CASSENSGGFNEQFF

D gene: TRBD1
V gene: TRBV19
clone size: NA
J gene: TRBJ1-1
CDR3 length: 13
CDR3 DNA: TGTGCCAGTACCCGGACAGGGGGCACTGAAGCTTTCTTT
CDR3 protein: CASTRTGGTEAFF

D gene: TRBD2
V gene: TRBV4-3
clone size: NA
J gene: TRBJ2-1
CDR3 length: 15
CDR3 DNA: TGCGCCAGCAGCCAACCTAGCGGGGGATACAATGAGCAGTTCTTC
CDR3 protein: CASSQPSGGYNEQFF

D gene: NA
V gene: TRBV7-8
clone size: NA
J gene: TRBJ1-2
CDR3 length: 12
CDR3 DNA: TGTGCCAGCGCCACGGGTTGGTCTGGCTACACCTTC
CDR3 protein: CASATGWSGYTF

D gene: TRBD2
V gene: TRBV7-2
clone size: NA
J gene: TRBJ2-1
CDR3 length: 15
CDR3 DNA: TGTGCCAGCAGCTTAGGCCTAGCGGGAAACAATGAGCAGTTCTTC
CDR3 protein: CASSLGLAGNNEQFF

D gene: TRBD1
V gene: TRBV18
clone size: NA
J gene: TRBJ1-5
CDR3 length: 15
CDR3 DNA: TGTGCCAGCTCACCGTCCGGACAGGGGGGTCAGCCCCAGCATTTT
CDR3 protein: CASSPSGQGGQPQHF

D gene: TRBD2
V gene: TRBV7-2
clone size: NA
J gene: TRBJ2-7
CDR3 length: 14
CDR3 DNA: TGTGCCAGCAGCCGTAGCGGGGGGGTCTACGAGCAGTACTTC
CDR3 protein: CASSRSGGVYEQYF

D gene: TRBD1
V gene: TRBV19
clone size: NA
J gene: TRBJ1-6
CDR3 length: 14
CDR3 DNA: TGTGCCAGTAGTACGGACAGGGGTGGTTCACCCCTCCACTTT
CDR3 protein: CASSTDRGGSPLHF

D gene: NA
V gene: TRBV7-9
clone size: NA
J gene: TRBJ2-7
CDR3 length: 12
CDR3 DNA: TGTGCCAGCAGCCCCACGCGGGACGAGCAGTACTTC
CDR3 protein: CASSPTRDEQYF

D gene: NA
V gene: TRBV10-1
clone size: NA
J gene: TRBJ1-1
CDR3 length: 14
CDR3 DNA: TGCGCCAGCAGGGCTCAGGAGGGGAGGGCTGAAGCTTTCTTT
CDR3 protein: CASRAQEGRAEAFF

D gene: TRBD1
V gene: TRBV2
clone size: NA
J gene: TRBJ1-1
CDR3 length: 12
CDR3 DNA: TGTGCCAGCAGCGGACAGGGCGCTGAAGCTTTCTTT
CDR3 protein: CASSGQGAEAFF

D gene: NA
V gene: TRBV13
clone size: NA
J gene: TRBJ1-1
CDR3 length: 15
CDR3 DNA: TGTGCCAGCAGCATTTCCACATTTGGTGGCTCTGAAGCTTTCTTT
CDR3 protein: CASSISTFGGSEAFF

D gene: NA
V gene: TRBV19
clone size: NA
J gene: TRBJ1-5
CDR3 length: 16
CDR3 DNA: TGTGCCAGTAGTAGCGGGGAAGGGAGGGCCAATCAGCCCCAGCATTTT
CDR3 protein: CASSSGEGRANQPQHF

D gene: NA
V gene: TRBV18
clone size: NA
J gene: TRBJ1-1
CDR3 length: 15
CDR3 DNA: TGTGCCAGCTCAACACAGGGTAAGGGGAACACTGAAGCTTTCTTT
CDR3 protein: CASSTQGKGNTEAFF

D gene: NA
V gene: TRBV7-2
clone size: NA
J gene: TRBJ2-5
CDR3 length: 14
CDR3 DNA: TGTGCCAGCAGCACTACCGTAGCGGAAACTTCCCAGTACTTC
CDR3 protein: CASSTTVAETSQYF

D gene: TRBD2
V gene: TRBV5-1
clone size: NA
J gene: TRBJ2-2
CDR3 length: 16
CDR3 DNA: TGCGCCAGCACCATTAGCGGGGGGGCGATGACCGGGGAGCTGTTTTTT
CDR3 protein: CASTISGGAMTGELFF

D gene: TRBD1
V gene: TRBV29-1
clone size: NA
J gene: TRBJ1-1
CDR3 length: 15
CDR3 DNA: TGCAGCGTTGATGGTCTCGGGACAGGGACCACTGAAGCTTTCTTT
CDR3 protein: CSVDGLGTGTTEAFF

D gene: NA
V gene: TRBV7-2
clone size: NA
J gene: TRBJ1-5
CDR3 length: 13
CDR3 DNA: TGTGCCAGCAGCTTGAGAGAGGCTCAGCCCCAGCATTTT
CDR3 protein: CASSLREAQPQHF

D gene: NA
V gene: TRBV9
clone size: NA
J gene: TRBJ2-7
CDR3 length: 13
CDR3 DNA: TGTGCCAGCAGCATTCAGGGTTCGGACGAGCAGTACTTC
CDR3 protein: CASSIQGSDEQYF

D gene: NA
V gene: TRBV4-1
clone size: NA
J gene: TRBJ2-1
CDR3 length: 18
CDR3 DNA: TGCGCCAGCAGCCCGAGGGTCCACCCAACCCCTATCCCCAATGAGCAGTTCTTC
CDR3 protein: CASSPRVHPTPIPNEQFF

D gene: NA
V gene: TRBV11-2
clone size: NA
J gene: TRBJ1-5
CDR3 length: 16
CDR3 DNA: TGTGCCAGCAGCTTCGGAGGGGATCCTAGAAATCAGCCCCAGCATTTT
CDR3 protein: CASSFGGDPRNQPQHF

D gene: TRBD1
V gene: TRBV5-1
clone size: NA
J gene: TRBJ2-7
CDR3 length: 15
CDR3 DNA: TGCGCCAGCAGCACGGCCGGGACAGGGTACTACGAGCAGTACTTC
CDR3 protein: CASSTAGTGYYEQYF

D gene: TRBD1
V gene: TRBV7-9
clone size: NA
J gene: TRBJ1-1
CDR3 length: 15
CDR3 DNA: TGTGCCAGCAGCTTTAGGACAGGGGATGGCACTGAAGCTTTCTTT
CDR3 protein: CASSFRTGDGTEAFF

D gene: NA
V gene: TRBV11-2
clone size: NA
J gene: TRBJ1-1
CDR3 length: 15
CDR3 DNA: TGTGCCAGCAGCTTAGATCGGATAATGAACACTGAAGCTTTCTTT
CDR3 protein: CASSLDRIMNTEAFF